The TCR beta chain under discussion was sequenced for a study of cytomegalovirus exposure and HLA in healthy donors. Findings and caveats of the study: Overall, about 160 TCR beta chains were annotated as cytomegalovirus-associated. Specific recognition of CMV antigens was confirmed in vitro for three chains (all CMV-associated). High sensitivity and specificity were reportedly achieved when the classifier diagnosed cytomegalovirus status.

As for this clone: Its matching antigen is unknown.

This CDR3 spans 20 amino acids. The germline V gene encodes CDR1 SGDLS and CDR2 YYNGEE. V shed 1 base and J 0 bases; nucleotides not matched to a gene: 18. The data were produced by immunoSEQ multiplex PCR, yet TCRdb's version contains in-frame clones alone and is incomplete. The sample records about 160,000 clones, 85% being singletons. Sequences were obtained from PBMCs. The V call is TRBV9, the J call TRBJ2-5; 7 bases fit TRBD2. The sequence came from a young man in good health and CMV-seropositive. The CDR3: CASSVREADPNLWYQETQYF. The CDR3 nucleotides are TGTGCCAGCAGCGTACGGGAGGCAGACCCCAACCTTTGGTACCAAGAGACCCAGTACTTC.